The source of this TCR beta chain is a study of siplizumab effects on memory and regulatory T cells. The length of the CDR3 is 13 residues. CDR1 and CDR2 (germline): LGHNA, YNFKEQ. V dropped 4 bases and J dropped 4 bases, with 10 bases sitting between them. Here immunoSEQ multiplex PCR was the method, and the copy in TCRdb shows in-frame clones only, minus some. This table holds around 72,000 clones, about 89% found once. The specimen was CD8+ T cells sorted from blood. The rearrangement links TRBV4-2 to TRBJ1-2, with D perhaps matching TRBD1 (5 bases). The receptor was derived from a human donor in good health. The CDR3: CASSPGTVYGYTF. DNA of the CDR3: TGTGCCAGCAGCCCAGGGACCGTCTATGGCTACACCTTC.